This is a list of T cell receptor beta chains from one sample in a study of cytomegalovirus exposure and HLA in healthy donors. Libraries were prepared by immunoSEQ multiplex PCR; TCRdb keeps only in-frame clonotypes and omits some of them. The table lists 160,000 or so clones, around 77% of them singletons. Sequenced: PBMCs. All receptors derive from a woman aged 25-40 years in good health and CMV-seronegative. CDR3s include the opening cysteine and the closing phenylalanine or tryptophan. Each record gives: D gene, J gene, clone size, V gene, CDR3 protein, CDR3 DNA. The D gene is left open where the match is weak. Rows give clone size only sometimes, using once, few, many, or a class for an expanded clone.

d_call: TRBD1
j_call: TRBJ2-7
clone_size: NA
v_call: TRBV6-5
cdr3_aa: CASSSWDRGRYEQYF
cdr3_nt: TGTGCCAGCAGTTCGTGGGACAGGGGGCGCTACGAGCAGTACTTC

d_call: TRBD2
j_call: TRBJ2-1
clone_size: NA
v_call: TRBV11-2
cdr3_aa: CASSLVLAGGTFNEQFF
cdr3_nt: TGTGCCAGCAGCTTAGTACTAGCGGGGGGTACCTTCAATGAGCAGTTCTTC

d_call: NA
j_call: TRBJ2-1
clone_size: NA
v_call: TRBV9
cdr3_aa: CASSVESWRGAYNEQFF
cdr3_nt: TGTGCCAGCAGCGTAGAAAGCTGGCGGGGAGCCTACAATGAGCAGTTCTTC

d_call: NA
j_call: TRBJ1-5
clone_size: few
v_call: TRBV5-1
cdr3_aa: CASSFLGGNQPQHF
cdr3_nt: TGCGCCAGCAGCTTCCTAGGGGGAAATCAGCCCCAGCATTTT

d_call: NA
j_call: TRBJ2-7
clone_size: NA
v_call: TRBV5-1
cdr3_aa: CASSLFTVSGEQYF
cdr3_nt: TGCGCCAGCAGCTTGTTTACAGTCTCTGGGGAGCAGTACTTC

d_call: TRBD1
j_call: TRBJ1-5
clone_size: NA
v_call: TRBV16
cdr3_aa: CASSSTRTGGQPQHF
cdr3_nt: TGTGCCAGCAGCAGCACTCGGACAGGGGGGCAGCCCCAGCATTTT

d_call: NA
j_call: TRBJ2-7
clone_size: NA
v_call: TRBV7-9
cdr3_aa: CASSSLSYEQYF
cdr3_nt: TGTGCCAGCAGCTCTCTCTCCTACGAGCAGTACTTC

d_call: NA
j_call: TRBJ2-2
clone_size: few
v_call: TRBV9
cdr3_aa: CASSSFSVVRENTGELFF
cdr3_nt: TGTGCCAGCAGCTCGTTCTCCGTCGTCAGGGAGAACACCGGGGAGCTGTTTTTT

d_call: NA
j_call: TRBJ1-2
clone_size: NA
v_call: TRBV11-2
cdr3_aa: CASSLGRGLNYGYTF
cdr3_nt: TGTGCCAGCAGCTTAGGACGGGGTCTAAACTATGGCTACACCTTC

d_call: NA
j_call: TRBJ2-1
clone_size: few
v_call: TRBV5-1
cdr3_aa: CASSLGGLVGNEQFF
cdr3_nt: TGCGCCAGCAGCTTGGGGGGACTTGTGGGCAATGAGCAGTTCTTC

d_call: NA
j_call: TRBJ1-1
clone_size: NA
v_call: TRBV5-1
cdr3_aa: CASSMQVGGTEAFF
cdr3_nt: TGCGCCAGCAGCATGCAGGTTGGTGGCACTGAAGCTTTCTTT

d_call: TRBD2
j_call: TRBJ2-4
clone_size: NA
v_call: TRBV5-6
cdr3_aa: CASSLRASGGGGAKNIQYF
cdr3_nt: TGTGCCAGCAGCCTGAGGGCTAGCGGGGGGGGTGGAGCCAAAAACATTCAGTACTTC

d_call: NA
j_call: TRBJ2-5
clone_size: NA
v_call: TRBV5-6
cdr3_aa: CASSFDSQETQYF
cdr3_nt: TGTGCCAGCAGCTTTGACAGCCAAGAGACCCAGTACTTC

d_call: NA
j_call: TRBJ1-2
clone_size: NA
v_call: TRBV2
cdr3_aa: CASSEEENRYYGYTF
cdr3_nt: TGTGCCAGCAGTGAAGAAGAGAACAGATACTATGGCTACACCTTC

d_call: TRBD2
j_call: TRBJ2-5
clone_size: NA
v_call: TRBV15
cdr3_aa: CATSRDGEGTGEQYF
cdr3_nt: TGTGCCACCAGCAGAGATGGGGAGGGAACGGGTGAGCAGTACTTC

d_call: TRBD2
j_call: TRBJ2-3
clone_size: NA
v_call: TRBV2
cdr3_aa: CASNLAGGPSTDTQYF
cdr3_nt: TGTGCCAGCAACTTAGCGGGGGGGCCTAGCACAGATACGCAGTATTTT

d_call: TRBD1
j_call: TRBJ2-6
clone_size: NA
v_call: TRBV13
cdr3_aa: CASSSGQGYSGANVLTF
cdr3_nt: TGTGCCAGCAGCTCGGGACAGGGATACTCTGGGGCCAACGTCCTGACTTTC

d_call: NA
j_call: TRBJ1-1
clone_size: NA
v_call: TRBV27
cdr3_aa: CASSLKSLMNTEAFF
cdr3_nt: TGTGCCAGCAGTCTTAAATCCCTAATGAACACTGAAGCTTTCTTT

d_call: TRBD1
j_call: TRBJ1-2
clone_size: NA
v_call: TRBV5-5
cdr3_aa: CASSLGDRAYGYTF
cdr3_nt: TGTGCCAGCAGCTTGGGGGACAGGGCCTATGGCTACACCTTC

d_call: NA
j_call: TRBJ2-5
clone_size: NA
v_call: TRBV7-2
cdr3_aa: CASSRRQATYQETQYF
cdr3_nt: TGTGCCAGCAGCCGCAGGCAGGCTACGTACCAAGAGACCCAGTACTTC

d_call: TRBD1
j_call: TRBJ1-6
clone_size: NA
v_call: TRBV30
cdr3_aa: CAWSVGTGGNSPLHF
cdr3_nt: TGTGCCTGGAGTGTAGGTACAGGGGGGAATTCACCCCTCCACTTT

d_call: TRBD1
j_call: TRBJ1-2
clone_size: few
v_call: TRBV7-9
cdr3_aa: CASSPQGQGLSNYGYTF
cdr3_nt: TGTGCCAGCAGCCCCCAGGGACAGGGTCTTAGTAACTATGGCTACACCTTC